This TCR beta chain is from a study of T cells after posttransplantation cyclophosphamide. Findings and limits, study-wide: After PTCy, TRB diversity resembled that of CNI/methotrexate controls. Blood and skin or GI T cell repertoires showed limited TRB overlap.

Trimming removed 5 bases at V and 1 base at J, with 20 bases between. The length of the CDR3 is 18 residues. Per the germline V gene, CDR1 is LNHDA and CDR2 is SQIVND (reference sequence). On this clone: Its antigen is still unknown.

The data were produced by immunoSEQ multiplex PCR, yet TCRdb's version contains in-frame clones alone and is incomplete. Of around 66,000 clones listed, 80% to 95% are singletons. This related bone marrow graft donor gave peripheral blood on the day of marrow donation. The sequencing sample was made of PBMCs. The chain recombines TRBV19 with TRBJ2-2; a weak D match, TRBD1 (6 bases). This sequence originates from a woman between 25 and 40 years old in good health and a related stem cell transplant donor. The CDR3, as DNA: TGTGCCAGTAGTTCGCTTTGGGCAGGGGTTTTGAACACCGGGGAGCTGTTTTTT. Translated: CASSSLWAGVLNTGELFF.